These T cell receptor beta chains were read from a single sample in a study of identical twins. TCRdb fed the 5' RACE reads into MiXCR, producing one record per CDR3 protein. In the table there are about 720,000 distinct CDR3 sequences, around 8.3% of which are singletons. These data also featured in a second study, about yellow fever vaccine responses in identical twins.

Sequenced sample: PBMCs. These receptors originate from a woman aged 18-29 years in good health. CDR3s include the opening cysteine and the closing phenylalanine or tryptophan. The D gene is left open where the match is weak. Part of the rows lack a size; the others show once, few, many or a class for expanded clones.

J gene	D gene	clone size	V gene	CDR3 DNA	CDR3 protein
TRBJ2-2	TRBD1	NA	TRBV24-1	TGTGCCACCAGTGATCGACTCAGGGGGCGGACCGGGGAGCTGTTTTTT	CATSDRLRGRTGELFF
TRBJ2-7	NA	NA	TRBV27	TGTGCCAGCAGTTTATACGGACAAGCAGCCTACGAGCAGTACTTC	CASSLYGQAAYEQYF
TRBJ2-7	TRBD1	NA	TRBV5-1	TGCGCCAGCAGCTTGGAGCGGGACAGGGGTTACGAGCAGTACTTC	CASSLERDRGYEQYF
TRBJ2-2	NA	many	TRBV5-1	TGCGCCAGCAGGTCCTCGGGGTCGGGGACCGGGGAGCTGTTTTTT	CASRSSGSGTGELFF
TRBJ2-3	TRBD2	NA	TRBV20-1	TGCAGTGCTAGTCCGGCGGGGGGCTTCGGGGATACGCAGTATTTT	CSASPAGGFGDTQYF
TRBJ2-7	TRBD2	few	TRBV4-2	TGTGCCAGCAGCCAGCCTGCGGGAGCCCAGTCCTACGAGCAGTACTTC	CASSQPAGAQSYEQYF
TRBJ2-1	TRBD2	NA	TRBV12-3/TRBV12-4	TGTGCCAGCCGCCTGGGGAGGGAGCGCTCCTACAATGAGCAGTTCTTC	CASRLGRERSYNEQFF
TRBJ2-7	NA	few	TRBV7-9	TGTGCCAGCAGCTTAGGGTTTGGGCAGGGCTACGAGCAGTACTTC	CASSLGFGQGYEQYF
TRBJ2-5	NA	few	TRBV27	TGTGCCAGCAGTCCCCGGGGAGGGGGCGTAGCAGAAGAGACCCAGTACTTC	CASSPRGGGVAEETQYF
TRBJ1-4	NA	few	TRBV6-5	TGTGCCAGCAGTTACTCGCGGCAGATTAATGAAAAACTGTTTTTT	CASSYSRQINEKLFF
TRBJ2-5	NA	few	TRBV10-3	TGTGCCATCAGTGAACGATCAACAGAGACCCAGTACTTC	CAISERSTETQYF
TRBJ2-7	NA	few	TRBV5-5	TGTGCCAGCAGCTTGGGTACGCGGACTTTCTTCTCCTACGAGCAGTACTTC	CASSLGTRTFFSYEQYF
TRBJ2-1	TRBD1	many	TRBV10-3	TGTGCCATCAGTGAGTCGGGACAGGGTCTGTTCTTC	CAISESGQGLFF
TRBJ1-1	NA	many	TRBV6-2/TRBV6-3	TGTGCCAGCAGTTACCGGACAGATCAGGGGAACACTGAAGCTTTCTTT	CASSYRTDQGNTEAFF
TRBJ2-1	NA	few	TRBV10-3	TGTGCCATCAGTGAGGGCAGGGTGGGTGAGCAGTTCTTC	CAISEGRVGEQFF
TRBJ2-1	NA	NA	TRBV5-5	TGTGCCATGAGCCCCGCTCTTCTCTCCGAGCAGTTCTTC	CAMSPALLSEQFF
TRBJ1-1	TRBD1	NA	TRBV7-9	TGTGCCAGCAGCAAGACAGGGGGGGCCACTGAAGCTTTCTTT	CASSKTGGATEAFF
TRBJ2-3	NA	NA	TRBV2	TGTGCCAGCAGTGCCCGTGGCTTCACAGATACGCAGTATTTT	CASSARGFTDTQYF
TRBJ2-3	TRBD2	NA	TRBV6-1	TGTGCCAGCAGACGGTGGCGGGGGGGGGGCCCCACAGATACGCAGTATTTT	CASRRWRGGGPTDTQYF
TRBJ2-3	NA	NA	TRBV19	TGTGCCAGTAAGTCCCGTTCTGGATTCACAGATACGCAGTATTTT	CASKSRSGFTDTQYF
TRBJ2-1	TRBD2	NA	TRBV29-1	TGCAGCGCTACAGCGGGAGTGGGCTACAATGAGCAGTTCTTC	CSATAGVGYNEQFF
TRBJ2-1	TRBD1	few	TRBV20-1	TGCAGTGCCAGGACAGGGATTTACAATGAGCAGTTCTTC	CSARTGIYNEQFF
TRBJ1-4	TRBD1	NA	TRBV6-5	TGTGCCAGCAGTTACTCGAGGGACAGGGGTCAAAAACTGTTTTTT	CASSYSRDRGQKLFF
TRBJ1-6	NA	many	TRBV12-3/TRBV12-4	TGTGCCAGCAGTTCACAGGTCTCACCCCTCCACTTT	CASSSQVSPLHF
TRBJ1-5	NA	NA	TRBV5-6	TGTGCCAGCAGCTTGGGTACAGGGATTCTTCAGCCCCAGCATTTT	CASSLGTGILQPQHF
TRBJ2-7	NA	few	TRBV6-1	TGTGCCAGCAACCGGCAGACTACCTACGAGCAGTACTTC	CASNRQTTYEQYF
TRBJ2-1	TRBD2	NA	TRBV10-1	TGCGCCAGCAGTGAAAGGGTCTCTAGCGGCCCCTACAATGAGCAGTTCTTC	CASSERVSSGPYNEQFF
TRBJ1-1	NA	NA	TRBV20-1	TGCAGTGCTAGACCGTGGACGGCTAACACTGAAGCTTTCTTT	CSARPWTANTEAFF
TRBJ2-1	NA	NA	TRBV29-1	TGCAGCGTCTGCAGGGAGGCCTACAATGAGCAGTTCTTC	CSVCREAYNEQFF
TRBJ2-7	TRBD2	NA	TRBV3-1	TGTGCCAGCAGCCAAGGGGCTAGCGGGGCGTACGAGCAGTACTTC	CASSQGASGAYEQYF
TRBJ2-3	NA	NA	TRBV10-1	TGCGCCAGCAGTGAGTCTCGAGCGGCGGGGGATACGCAGTATTTT	CASSESRAAGDTQYF
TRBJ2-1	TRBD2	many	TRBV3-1	TGTGCCAGCAGCCAAGAGGAAAGACTAGCGGGAGTTTCAGATGAGCAGTTCTTC	CASSQEERLAGVSDEQFF
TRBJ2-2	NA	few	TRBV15	TGTGCCACCAGCAGAGGGGCAGGGCTTAACACCGGGGAGCTGTTTTTT	CATSRGAGLNTGELFF
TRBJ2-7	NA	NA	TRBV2	TGTGCCAGCAGTGGGATTTTCTACGAGCAGTACTTC	CASSGIFYEQYF
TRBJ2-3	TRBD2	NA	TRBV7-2	TGTGCCAGCAGCTTAAGAGCTAGCGGGAGTAACGCAGATACGCAGTATTTT	CASSLRASGSNADTQYF
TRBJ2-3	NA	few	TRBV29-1	TGCAGCGCCGGACCGCACGGGACATCCCTGAGAGATACGCAGTATTTT	CSAGPHGTSLRDTQYF
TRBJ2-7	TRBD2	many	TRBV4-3	TGCGCCAGCAGCCAAAGCGCGGGCGAAGCGGGAGAGGGAGGCGAGCAGTACTTC	CASSQSAGEAGEGGEQYF
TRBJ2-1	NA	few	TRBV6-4	TGTGCCAGCAGTGAGTCCCGGGAAAATGAGCAGTTCTTC	CASSESRENEQFF
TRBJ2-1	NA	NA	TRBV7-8	TGTGCCAGCAGCATAAACACGGTCGGCGGCGATGAGCAGTTCTTC	CASSINTVGGDEQFF
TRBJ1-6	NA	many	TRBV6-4	TGTGCCAGCAGTCCACTGGCAGGGGTTAATTCACCCCTCCACTTT	CASSPLAGVNSPLHF
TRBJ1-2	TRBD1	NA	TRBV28	TGTGCCAGCAGTCGCGTCCCGATTACAGGGGGCAGCTATGGCTACACCTTC	CASSRVPITGGSYGYTF
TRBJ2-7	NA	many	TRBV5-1	TGCGCCAGCAGCTACCGGACGGAGTTCTCCTACGAGCAGTACTTC	CASSYRTEFSYEQYF
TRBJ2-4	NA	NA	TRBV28	TGTGCCAGCAGTTTCCACAGGGGGGGGAACATTCAGTACTTC	CASSFHRGGNIQYF
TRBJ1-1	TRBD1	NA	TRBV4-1	TGCGCCAGCAGCCTCACCGGGACAGCGAACACTGAAGCTTTCTTT	CASSLTGTANTEAFF
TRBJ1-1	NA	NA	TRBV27	TGTGCCAGCAGTTGGGACACTAACACTGAAGCTTTCTTT	CASSWDTNTEAFF
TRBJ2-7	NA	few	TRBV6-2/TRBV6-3	TGTGCCAGCAGTCGAACGGACTTTTCCTACGAGCAGTACTTC	CASSRTDFSYEQYF
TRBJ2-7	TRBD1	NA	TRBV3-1	TGTGCCAGCAGCCGAACGACAGGGGCCGGTGTTGAGCAGTACTTC	CASSRTTGAGVEQYF
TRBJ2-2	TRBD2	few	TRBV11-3	TGTGCCAGCAGCTTACGCGGGAGTGGCGGGGAGCTGTTTTTT	CASSLRGSGGELFF
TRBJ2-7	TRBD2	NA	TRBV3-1	TGTGCCAGCAGCCAAGATAACGGGGGGGCGAGCTCCTACGAGCAGTACTTC	CASSQDNGGASSYEQYF
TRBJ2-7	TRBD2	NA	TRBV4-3	TGCGCCAGCAGCCAAGTTGGGGGGGGGGAGCAGTACTTC	CASSQVGGGEQYF
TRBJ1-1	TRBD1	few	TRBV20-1	TGCAGTGCTAGCCGGGACAGGGGGATGAACACTGAAGCTTTCTTT	CSASRDRGMNTEAFF
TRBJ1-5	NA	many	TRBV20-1	TGCAGTGCTAGTGTCGACAGTTCCAATCAGCCCCAGCATTTT	CSASVDSSNQPQHF
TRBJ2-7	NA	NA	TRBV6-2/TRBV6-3	TGTGCCAGCAGTTATATCTCCTACGAGCAGTACTTC	CASSYISYEQYF
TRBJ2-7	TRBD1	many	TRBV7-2	TGTGCCAGCAGCCGAACAGGGGGCCCCTCCTACGAGCAGTACTTC	CASSRTGGPSYEQYF
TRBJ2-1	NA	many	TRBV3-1	TGTGCCAGCAGCCAAGGGTTCGGAGATTTTTTGGGTGAGCAGTTCTTC	CASSQGFGDFLGEQFF